The clone carrying this TCR beta chain was seen a few times. Original methodology: Nucleated cell counts were estimated from reference gene primer amplification. Sequencing was performed with immunoSEQ multiplex PCR; in TCRdb, only in-frame clones are kept and a portion is missing. V, J and clone size derive from that table, while D and trimming were established from the DNA sequence. This table holds about 74,000 clones, roughly 84% found once. This entry is derived from a study of blood T cell repertoires in COVID-19. As for the study in general: Whether acute or convalescent, the COVID-19 samples came from the United States, Italy and Spain. The cDNA or gDNA used as material had been derived from T cells, B-cell-depleted T cells, or PBMCs.

The CDR3 is made up of 14 amino acids. The V end lost 1 base, the J end lost 4 bases, and 9 bases lay between the germline ends. CDR1 is SGHDN and CDR2 is FVKESK in the germline V gene. Sequencing used peripheral blood. The J gene is TRBJ2-3, the V gene TRBV14; D is ambiguous. The receptor was isolated from a man older than 75 with acute or convalescent COVID-19. The CDR3 nucleotides read TGTGCCAGCAGCCAAGTGCGTTTGCCAGATACGCAGTATTTT. It specifies CASSQVRLPDTQYF. Drawing the rest from reference TRBV14 and TRBJ2-3, the complete variable domain is EAGVTQFPSHSVIEKGQTVTLRCDPISGHDNLYWYRRVMGKEIKFLLHFVKESKQDESGMPNNRFLAERTGGTYSTLKVQPAELEDSGVYFCASSQVRLPDTQYFGPGTRLTVL.